This T cell receptor beta chain was sequenced for a study of blood T cell dynamics during melanoma immunotherapy. Described time point: week 3, after first cycle of checkpoint inhibitor. Sequenced by immunoSEQ multiplex PCR; TCRdb stores in-frame clones only, minus some. The sample comprises about 19,000 clones, 70% to 90% of which are singletons, and over 6% rests with the top ten. The sequencing here drew on blood, taken from a patient treated with checkpoint blockade. This clonotype was obtained from a human donor with melanoma.

CDR3 sequence: CASARTGGYEKLFF. Here the CDR3 DNA reads TGTGCCAGCGCGAGAACAGGGGGTTATGAAAAACTGTTTTTT. The V and J genes are TRBV6-1 and TRBJ1-4; 8 bases align to TRBD1. Trimming took 8 bases from V and 6 from J; bases not matched to a gene: 8. The V gene's germline CDR1 is MNHNS and CDR2 SASEGT. CDR3 length equals 14 residues.